This passage covers 2 T cell receptor beta chains from one sample sequenced in a study of Ad26.COV2.S vaccination and SARS-CoV-2 variants. Sequenced by immunoSEQ multiplex PCR; TCRdb stores in-frame clones only, minus some. The sample holds roughly 700,000 clones, 89% seen once. Treatment noted: about 20 received Ad26.COV2.S at low or high dose, single or two shots; about five received placebo; per-sample allocation not given. Samples came from day 63 after the first vaccine or placebo injection. This sample comprised peripheral blood, obtained in a trial of Ad26.COV2.S vaccine versus placebo. The source is a person between 18 and 65 years old who received the Ad26.COV2.S COVID-19 vaccine or a placebo.

The V call is TRBV6-2 or TRBV6-3, the J call TRBJ1-1; D not resolved. Deletions cut 4 bases from V and 1 base from J, with 4 bases between. The CDR3 is made up of 12 amino acids. Germline lookup yields CDR1 MNHEY and CDR2 SVGEGT. The CDR3 protein is CASSWGNTEAFF. The CDR3 DNA reads TGTGCCAGCAGTTGGGGGAACACTGAAGCTTTCTTT.

This chain connects TRBV30 to TRBJ2-3; D perhaps matches TRBD1 (5 bases). Germline loops: CDR1 GTSNPN, CDR2 SVGIG (reference sequence). The CDR3 loop spans 14 amino acids. V was pared by 4 bases and J by 3 bases, with 14 bases between. This chain's CDR3 is CAWTPVKGTDTQYF. The CDR3 DNA is TGTGCCTGGACACCAGTGAAGGGGACAGATACGCAGTATTTT. Full variable domain (rest looked up from reference TRBV30 and TRBJ2-3): SQTIHQWPATLVQPVGSPLSLECTVEGTSNPNLYWYRQAAGRGLQLLFYSVGIGQISSEVPQNLSASRPQDRQFILSSKKLLLSDSGFYLCAWTPVKGTDTQYFGPGTRLTVL.